This TCR beta chain came from a study of cytomegalovirus exposure and HLA in healthy donors. Study context: From HLA-typed donors, an early data release held about 92 million unique TCRs. Study-level results: Many donors carried some public TCRs, although rarity characterized most TCR sequences.

Per the germline V gene, CDR1 is MNHNY and CDR2 is SVGAGI (reference sequence). J gave up 8 bases and V 2 bases, and 9 bases lay outside the gene matches. The CDR3 is made up of 15 amino acids. The PCR contained 60 Vbeta and 13 Jbeta primers. Method: immunoSEQ multiplex PCR; TCRdb's copy keeps in-frame clones and lacks some. The table shows over 150,000 clones, with around four fifths occurring only once. As for this clone: Antigen: not known.

V is TRBV6-6 and J is TRBJ2-1, with 7 bases matching TRBD2. Sequenced: PBMCs. This TCR came from a middle-aged man in good health and CMV-seropositive. For the CDR3, the DNA is TGTGCCAGCAGTTACAGAGCGGGGAGGTGGGATGAGCAGTTCTTC. Its protein product is CASSYRAGRWDEQFF.